The 19 T cell receptor beta chains below were found in one sample sequenced in a study of CD8+ T cells in alopecia areata. RNA extraction was followed by reverse transcription into cDNA, which acted as the sequencing template. Assay used: immunoSEQ multiplex PCR; TCRdb lists only in-frame clones, some missing. This sample has 180,000 or so clones; about 47% occur once, and the top ten carry about 9.5%. Regarding treatment: oral pan-JAK inhibitor, 5-10 mg twice daily. The sequences come from CD8+ T cells sorted from blood, collected around week 54, from a patient treated with tofacitinib. The receptors stem from a human donor with alopecia areata.

On this clone: This CDR3 is also generated by other DNA sequences in the sample. This rearrangement joins TRBV5-1 to TRBJ1-1, with no clear D. Germline loops: CDR1 SGHRS, CDR2 YFSETQ. Trimming cost V 2 bases and J 0 bases, with 8 bases left between them. The CDR3 has 14 amino acids. The CDR3 loop is CASSLGGMNTEAFF. CDR3 coding DNA: TGCGCCAGCAGCTTAGGAGGGATGAACACTGAAGCTTTCTTT.

This clone was seen a few times. DNA of the CDR3: TGTGCCAGCAGCTTAGTGGCTAGCGGCTACAATGAGCAGTTCTTC. Amino acids: CASSLVASGYNEQFF. The chain links TRBV7-2 to TRBJ2-1; 7 bases are a match to TRBD2. This CDR3 comprises 15 residues. Looked up from germline, CDR1 is SGHTA and CDR2 is FQGNSA. J gave up 3 bases and V 1 base, and 3 bases lay outside the gene matches. The complete variable domain, with remaining parts taken from reference TRBV7-2 and TRBJ2-1, reads GAGVSQSPSNKVTEKGKDVELRCDPISGHTALYWYRQSLGQGLEFLIYFQGNSAPDKSGLPSDRFSAERTGGSVSTLTIQRTQQEDSAVYLCASSLVASGYNEQFFGPGTRLTVL.

The V call is TRBV19, the J call TRBJ1-2; D is uncertain. V lost 6 bases and J 7 bases, leaving 12 bases between the germline ends. CDR1 LNHDA and CDR2 SQIVND come from the germline V gene (reference sequence). CDR3 length equals 12 residues. The CDR3 loop reads CASRPTAGGYTF. CDR3 coding DNA: TGTGCCAGTAGGCCTACGGCAGGTGGCTACACCTTC.

DNA for the CDR3: TGTGCCAGCACCTCGGGACTTATCTCCTACGAGCAGTACTTC. Amino acids: CASTSGLISYEQYF. The genes are TRBV6-1 and TRBJ2-7; tentatively, D is TRBD2 (6 bases). Germline CDR1 reads MNHNS; CDR2 reads SASEGT. The CDR3 totals 14 residues. V was clipped by 7 bases and J by 0 bases, with 13 bases between them.

The J gene is TRBJ2-3, the V gene TRBV5-6; maybe TRBD2 (6 bases). This CDR3 has 12 residues. In germline, CDR1 is SGHDT, CDR2 YYEEEE. Trimming removed 4 bases from V and 8 bases from J, with 11 bases in between. The CDR3 loop reads CASSPGLLTQYF. For the CDR3, the DNA is TGTGCCAGCAGCCCTGGACTACTTACGCAGTATTTT.

The V gene is TRBV5-1, the J gene TRBJ2-7; maybe TRBD2 (5 bases). Germline V lookup: CDR1 SGHRS, CDR2 YFSETQ. The CDR3 sequence is 11 residues long. Between the trimmed V and J ends, which lost 1 base and 7 bases, there was a span of 6 bases. The CDR3 coding sequence is TGCGCCAGCAGCTTGCGGGATGAGCAGTACTTC. It yields the protein CASSLRDEQYF. Drawing the rest from reference TRBV5-1 and TRBJ2-7, the complete variable domain is KAGVTQTPRYLIKTRGQQVTLSCSPISGHRSVSWYQQTPGQGLQFLFEYFSETQRNKGNFPGRFSGRQFSNSRSEMNVSTLELGDSALYLCASSLRDEQYFGPGTRLTVT.

The chain couples TRBV9 to TRBJ2-1; D perhaps matches TRBD2 (6 bases). CDR3 length equals 13 residues. Germline-derived CDR1 and CDR2 are SGDLS and YYNGEE. V was pared by 2 bases and J by 13 bases, with 16 bases between. CDR3 coding DNA: TGTGCCAGCAGCGTTCGGGGGACGGACCTTCAGTTCTTC. Residues: CASSVRGTDLQFF.

There are a few counts of this clone. V is TRBV5-4 and J is TRBJ2-7, with D perhaps TRBD1 (5 bases). Trimming took 5 bases from V and 0 from J, leaving 12 bases between them. The CDR3 spans 14 residues. Germline CDR1 is SGHNT and CDR2 is YYREEE (reference sequence). The CDR3 loop reads CASSQGCCSYEQYF. CDR3 nucleotides: TGTGCCAGCAGTCAGGGATGCTGCTCCTACGAGCAGTACTTC.

The chain is built from TRBV29-1 and TRBJ1-3; D uncertain. V was clipped by 6 bases and J by 1 base, with 10 bases between them. Germline V CDR1 and CDR2: SQVTM, ANQGSEA. CDR3 size: 13 residues. The CDR3, as DNA: TGCAGCGTGTCAGCGACTTCTGGAAACACCATATATTTT. Encoded protein: CSVSATSGNTIYF.

This clone has only a few counts. V usage is TRBV30 and J usage is TRBJ2-1; D may be TRBD2 (6 bases). Trimming pared 0 bases from V and 0 bases from J, leaving 15 bases between. Germline V gene sequence: CDR1 GTSNPN, CDR2 SVGIG (reference sequence). The CDR3 sequence is 17 residues long. CDR3 region: CAWSVAGFGSSYNEQFF. In nucleotides, the CDR3 is TGTGCCTGGAGTGTCGCGGGGTTCGGGAGCTCCTACAATGAGCAGTTCTTC.

The rearrangement joins TRBV7-6 to TRBJ1-6; TRBD1 matches at 8 bases. The CDR3 covers 18 residues. The germline V gene has CDR1 SGHVS and CDR2 FNYEAQ. With 1 base clipped from V and 10 bases from J, the junction kept 15 bases outside the gene matches. The CDR3 DNA is TGTGCCAGCAGCTTAGGGGTTGGACAGGGTCATTCGGCGTCACCCCTCCACTTT. Translating gives CASSLGVGQGHSASPLHF.

The chain joins TRBV2 to TRBJ2-5; TRBD2 aligns across 8 bases. The CDR3 runs 14 residues. Per the germline V gene, CDR1 is SNHLY and CDR2 is FYNNEI. V gave up 6 bases and J gave up 2 bases; unmatched junction bases: 5. CDR3: CASRRVAGQETQYF. The CDR3 coding sequence is TGTGCCAGCAGACGCGTAGCGGGGCAAGAGACCCAGTACTTC.

This clone has only a few counts. The gene calls are TRBV27 and TRBJ2-5; D is uncertain. Trimming pared 8 bases from V and 3 bases from J, leaving 10 bases between. This CDR3 spans 12 amino acids. The V gene's germline CDR1 is MNHEY and CDR2 SMNVEV (reference sequence). The CDR3 here is CASSQGKETQYF. CDR3 DNA sequence: TGTGCCAGCTCCCAAGGGAAAGAGACCCAGTACTTC.

This chain uses TRBV29-1 with TRBJ2-2, with TRBD1 matching 7 bases. J gave up 6 bases and V 6 bases, and 7 bases lay outside the gene matches. The germline V gene encodes CDR1 SQVTM and CDR2 ANQGSEA. The CDR3 totals 13 residues. In DNA form, the CDR3 reads TGCAGCGTCGAGACAGGGCAGCCCGGGGAGCTGTTTTTT. As protein: CSVETGQPGELFF.

The V call is TRBV4-1, the J call TRBJ2-5; D gene unclear. The CDR3 length is 13 residues. Deletions cut 1 base from V and 3 bases from J, with 6 bases between. Germline V lookup: CDR1 MGHRA, CDR2 YSYEKL. The CDR3 region has the DNA TGCGCCAGCAGCCAAGCTAGAGAAGAGACCCAGTACTTC. It specifies CASSQAREETQYF.

The rearrangement links TRBV6-5 to TRBJ1-2; no definite D call. CDR1 MNHEY and CDR2 SVGAGI come from the germline V gene. Trimming cost V 6 bases and J 8 bases, with 10 bases left between them. This CDR3 spans 11 amino acids. CDR3 nucleotides: TGTGCCAGCAGCAAGGACGGCGGCTACACCTTC. Amino acid sequence: CASSKDGGYTF.

V is TRBV27 and J is TRBJ1-1, with a weak D call TRBD1 (6 bases). Germline V gene sequence: CDR1 MNHEY, CDR2 SMNVEV (reference sequence). Trimming pared 6 bases from V and 6 bases from J, leaving 11 bases between. This CDR3 has 12 amino acids. The CDR3: CASSLTGAEAFF. The CDR3, as DNA: TGTGCCAGCAGCCTGACAGGTGCTGAAGCTTTCTTT.

This clone has only a few counts. This sequence joins TRBV7-6 and TRBJ2-3; D is unresolved. Germline V gene lookup returns CDR1 SGHVS and CDR2 FNYEAQ. This CDR3 contains 14 residues. V lost 5 bases to trimming and J lost 0 bases, with 9 bases between them. CDR3 amino acids: CASSPRRSTDTQYF. CDR3 DNA: TGTGCCAGCAGCCCCAGACGGAGCACAGATACGCAGTATTTT.

The chain combines TRBV4-2 with TRBJ2-2; perhaps TRBD1 as D (5 bases). V was trimmed by 0 bases and J by 0 bases, leaving 8 bases between them. The germline V gene encodes CDR1 LGHNA and CDR2 YNFKEQ. The CDR3 runs to 16 residues. The CDR3 DNA follows: TGTGCCAGCAGCCAAGATGGCAGGGCGAACACCGGGGAGCTGTTTTTT. Its translation is CASSQDGRANTGELFF.